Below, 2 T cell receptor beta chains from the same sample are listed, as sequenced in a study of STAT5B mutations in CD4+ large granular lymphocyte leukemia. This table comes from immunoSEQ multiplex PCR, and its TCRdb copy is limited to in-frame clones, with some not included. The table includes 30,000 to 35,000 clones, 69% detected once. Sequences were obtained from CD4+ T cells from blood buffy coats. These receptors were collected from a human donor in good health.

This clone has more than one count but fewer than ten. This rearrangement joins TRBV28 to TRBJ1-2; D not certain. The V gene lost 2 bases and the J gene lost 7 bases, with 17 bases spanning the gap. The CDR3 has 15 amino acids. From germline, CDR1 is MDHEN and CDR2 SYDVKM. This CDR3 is CASSLRYTPGSGYTF. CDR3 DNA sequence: TGTGCCAGCAGTTTAAGGTACACACCTGGGAGTGGCTACACCTTC.

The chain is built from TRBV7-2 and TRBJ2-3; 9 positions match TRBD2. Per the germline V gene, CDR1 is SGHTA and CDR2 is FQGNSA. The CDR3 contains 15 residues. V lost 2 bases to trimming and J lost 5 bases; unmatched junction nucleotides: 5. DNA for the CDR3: TGTGCCAGCAGCTTACAGCGGGGGGTGGGAGATACGCAGTATTTT. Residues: CASSLQRGVGDTQYF.